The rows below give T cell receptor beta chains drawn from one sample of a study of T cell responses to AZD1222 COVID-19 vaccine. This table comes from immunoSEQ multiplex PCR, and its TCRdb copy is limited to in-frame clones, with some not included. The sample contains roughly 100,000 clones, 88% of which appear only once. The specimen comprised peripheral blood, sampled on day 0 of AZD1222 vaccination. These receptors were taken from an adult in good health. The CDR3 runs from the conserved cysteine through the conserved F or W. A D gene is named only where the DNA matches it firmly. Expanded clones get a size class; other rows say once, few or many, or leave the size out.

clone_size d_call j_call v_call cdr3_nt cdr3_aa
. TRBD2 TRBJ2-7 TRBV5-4 TGTGCCAGCAGCCCAGGTGGAGCGGGAGGGTCCTACGAGCAGTACTTC CASSPGGAGGSYEQYF
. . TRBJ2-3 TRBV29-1 TGCAGCGTCCGGGGGGATACGCAGTATTTT CSVRGDTQYF
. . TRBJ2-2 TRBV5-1 TGCGCCAGCAGCGTGGACACGAACGGGGAGCTGTTTTTT CASSVDTNGELFF
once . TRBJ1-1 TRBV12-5 TGTGCTAGTGCCAGGGGGAACACTGAAGCTTTCTTT CASARGNTEAFF
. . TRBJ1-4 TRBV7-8 TGTGCCAGCAGCTTAGGCTCGGGCGGCGCGACTAATGAAAAACTGTTTTTT CASSLGSGGATNEKLFF
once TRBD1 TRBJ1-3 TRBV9 TGTGCCAGCAGCTTGACAGGGGGCTCTGGAAACACCATATATTTT CASSLTGGSGNTIYF
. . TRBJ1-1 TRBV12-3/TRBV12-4 TGTGCCAGCGGAGTAACCTTGGGGACTTTCTTT CASGVTLGTFF
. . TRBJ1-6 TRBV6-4 TGTGCCAGCAGTGACCTGGGTTCACCCCTCCACTTT CASSDLGSPLHF
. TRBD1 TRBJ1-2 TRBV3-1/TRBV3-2 TGTGCCAGCAGCCAAGGGCAGGGGGGTCACTATGGCTACACCTTC CASSQGQGGHYGYTF
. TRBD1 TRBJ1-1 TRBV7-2 TGTGCCAGCAGCTTGACAGGGGAAGGAACTGAAGCTTTCTTT CASSLTGEGTEAFF
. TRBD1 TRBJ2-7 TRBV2 TGTGCCAGCAGCCCCGCAGGGGGCAGGGGATACGAGCAGTACTTC CASSPAGGRGYEQYF
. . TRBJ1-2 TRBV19 TGTGCCAGTAGTCGGGACCTTGGATCTTATGGCTACACCTTC CASSRDLGSYGYTF
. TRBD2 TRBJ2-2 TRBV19 TGTGCCAGTAGTACCCCGGGGGGAAACACCGGGGAGCTGTTTTTT CASSTPGGNTGELFF
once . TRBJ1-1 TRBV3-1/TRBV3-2 TGTGCCAGCAGCCAAGGGACGGGCTCAAAGAAAGCTTTCTTT CASSQGTGSKKAFF
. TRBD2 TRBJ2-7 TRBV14 TGTGCCAGCAGCCAAAACTTCGGACTAGCGGGAGAATGGTACGAGCAGTACTTC CASSQNFGLAGEWYEQYF
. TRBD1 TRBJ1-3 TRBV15 TGTGCCACCAGCAGAGAGACAGGGGCCGGAAACACCATATATTTT CATSRETGAGNTIYF
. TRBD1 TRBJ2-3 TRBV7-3 TGTGCCAGCAGCCATGCAGCCCCGGGACAGGGGTACACAGATACGCAGTATTTT CASSHAAPGQGYTDTQYF
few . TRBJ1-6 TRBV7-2 TGTGCCAGCAGCTTAATTCCCGGGATCCTGAGCTCCTATAATTCACCCCTCCACTTT CASSLIPGILSSYNSPLHF
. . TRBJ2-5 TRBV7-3 TGTGCCAGCAGCCGAAGTAGGGGGGGCCAAGAGACCCAGTACTTC CASSRSRGGQETQYF
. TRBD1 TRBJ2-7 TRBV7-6 TGTGCCAGCAGCTTAGCGCTAGGACAGGACTCCTACGAGCAGTACTTC CASSLALGQDSYEQYF
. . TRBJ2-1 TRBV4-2 TGTGCCAGCAGCCAAGATCCCGGGGAGTTGGATGAGCAGTTCTTC CASSQDPGELDEQFF
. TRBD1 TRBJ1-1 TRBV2 TGTGCCAGCAGAAAAACAGGGGGCGGTGGGACTGAAGCTTTCTTT CASRKTGGGGTEAFF
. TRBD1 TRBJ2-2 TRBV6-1 TGTGCCAGCAGTGCGCGGGACAGGGCATACCCCACCAGGGAGCTGTTTTTT CASSARDRAYPTRELFF
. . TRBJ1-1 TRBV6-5 TGTGCCAGCAGTTACTCGATTGTGAGCACTGAAGCTTTCTTT CASSYSIVSTEAFF
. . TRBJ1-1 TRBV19 TGTGCCAGTAGTTTCCCCCGGACGGTTAACACTGAAGCTTTCTTT CASSFPRTVNTEAFF
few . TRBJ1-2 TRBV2 TGTGCCAGCAGTGAATTAGGGCCACCCACTATCGGCGGCTACACCTTC CASSELGPPTIGGYTF
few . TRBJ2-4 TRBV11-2 TGTGCCAGCAGCTTAGATGGGCAGGTTCAAAACATTCAGTACTTC CASSLDGQVQNIQYF
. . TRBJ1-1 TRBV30 TGTGCCGGTATTAGGCCGGCAGGGCGTTCCGTGGGACTGAACACTGAAGCTTTCTTT CAGIRPAGRSVGLNTEAFF
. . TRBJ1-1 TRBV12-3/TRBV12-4 TGTGCCAGCAGTGATGGACTTGTCGCTGAAGCTTTCTTT CASSDGLVAEAFF
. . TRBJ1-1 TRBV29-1 TGCAGCGTTGTTCCCACGGACACTGAAGCTTTCTTT CSVVPTDTEAFF
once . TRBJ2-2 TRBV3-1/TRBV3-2 TGTGCCAGCATGGACACCGGGGAGCTGTTTTTT CASMDTGELFF
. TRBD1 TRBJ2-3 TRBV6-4 TGTGCCAGCAGTGCACAGGGGGTCCGGACAGATACGCAGTATTTT CASSAQGVRTDTQYF
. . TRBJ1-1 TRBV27 TGTGCCAGCTCTGTATCATCATACATGAACACTGAAGCTTTCTTT CASSVSSYMNTEAFF
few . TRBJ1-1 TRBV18 TGTGCCAGCTCTACCGGTGGGATTGAAGCTTTCTTT CASSTGGIEAFF
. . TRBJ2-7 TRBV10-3 TGTGCCATCGGAGGGAACTACGAGCAGTACTTC CAIGGNYEQYF
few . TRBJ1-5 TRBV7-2 TGTGCCAGCAGCTTACTACAGGGTTTTCAGCCCCAGCATTTT CASSLLQGFQPQHF
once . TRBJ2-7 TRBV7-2 TGTGCCAGCAGCTTAGAAGGGGGGAGCTCCTACGAGCAGTACTTC CASSLEGGSSYEQYF
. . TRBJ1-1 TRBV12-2 TGTGCAAGTCGCTTAGTAGATGGCACTGAAGCTTTCTTT CASRLVDGTEAFF
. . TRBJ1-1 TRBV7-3 TGTGCCAGCAGCTTAATGGAGAACACTGAAGCTTTCTTT CASSLMENTEAFF
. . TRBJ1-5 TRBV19 TGTGCCGGGGGGTTTGAACGTCAGCCCCAGCATTTT CAGGFERQPQHF
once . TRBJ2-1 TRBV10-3 TGTGCCATCAGTGCCCGCGAGGATGAGCAGTTCTTC CAISAREDEQFF
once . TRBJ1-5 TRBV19 TGTGCCAGTAGCACGAACCGGGCCCCAACCCAGCCCCAGCATTTT CASSTNRAPTQPQHF
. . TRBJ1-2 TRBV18 TGTGCCAGCTCACCGGACGAAGGGGGAATGTGGGGCTACACCTTC CASSPDEGGMWGYTF
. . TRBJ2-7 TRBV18 TGTGCCAGCTCACGGGATTCCTACGAGCAGTACTTC CASSRDSYEQYF
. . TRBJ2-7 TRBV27 TGTGCCAGCAGTCTGACCGGGACAATAACCTACGAGCAGTACTTC CASSLTGTITYEQYF
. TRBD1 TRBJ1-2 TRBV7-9 TGTGCCAGCAGCTCAGGACAGGGATATGGCTACACCTTC CASSSGQGYGYTF
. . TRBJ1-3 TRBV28 TGTGCCAGCAGTTTTCGTGGAGGGACAACATCTGGAAACACCATATATTTT CASSFRGGTTSGNTIYF
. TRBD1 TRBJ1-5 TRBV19 TGTGCCAGTAGTATGGGGTACGACAGGGAAGAACAGCCCCAGCATTTT CASSMGYDREEQPQHF
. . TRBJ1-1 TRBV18 TGTGCCAGCTCACCCACCTCTAACAGGAACACTGAAGCTTTCTTT CASSPTSNRNTEAFF
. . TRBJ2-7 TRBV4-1 TGCGCCAGCAGCCAAGATCAGGCTCACGAGCAGTACTTC CASSQDQAHEQYF
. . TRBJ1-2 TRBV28 TGTGCCAGCAGCCCCACGGATGGCTACACCTTC CASSPTDGYTF
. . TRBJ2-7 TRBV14 TGTGCCAGCAGCCAGATGGGATACGAGCAGTACTTC CASSQMGYEQYF